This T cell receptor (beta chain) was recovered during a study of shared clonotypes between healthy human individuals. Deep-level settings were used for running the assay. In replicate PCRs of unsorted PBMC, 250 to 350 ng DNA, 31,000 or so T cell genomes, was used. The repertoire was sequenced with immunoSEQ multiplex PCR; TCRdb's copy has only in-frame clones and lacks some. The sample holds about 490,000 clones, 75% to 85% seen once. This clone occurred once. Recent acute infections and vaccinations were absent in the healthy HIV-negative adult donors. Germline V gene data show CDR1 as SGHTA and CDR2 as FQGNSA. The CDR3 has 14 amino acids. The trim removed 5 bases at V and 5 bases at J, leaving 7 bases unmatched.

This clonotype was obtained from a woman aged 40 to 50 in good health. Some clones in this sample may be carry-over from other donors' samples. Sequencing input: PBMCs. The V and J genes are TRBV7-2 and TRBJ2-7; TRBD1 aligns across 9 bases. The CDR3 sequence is CASSPGTGRHEQYF. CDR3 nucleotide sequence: TGTGCCAGCAGCCCCGGGACAGGGAGGCACGAGCAGTACTTC.